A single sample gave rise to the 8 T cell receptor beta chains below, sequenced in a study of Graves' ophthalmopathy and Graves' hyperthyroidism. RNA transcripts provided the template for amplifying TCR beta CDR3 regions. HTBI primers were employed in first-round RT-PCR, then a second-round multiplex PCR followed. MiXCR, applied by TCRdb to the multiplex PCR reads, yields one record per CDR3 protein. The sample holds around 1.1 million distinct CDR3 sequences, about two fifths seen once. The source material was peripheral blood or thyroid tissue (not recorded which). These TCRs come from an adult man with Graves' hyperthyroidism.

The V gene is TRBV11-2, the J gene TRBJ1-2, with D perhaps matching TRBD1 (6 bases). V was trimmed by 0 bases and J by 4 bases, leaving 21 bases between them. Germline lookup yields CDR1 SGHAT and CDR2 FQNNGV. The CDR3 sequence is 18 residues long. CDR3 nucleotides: TGTGCCAGCAGCTTAGAGGGTTGGGGACAAGGGACCGTCTATGGCTACACCTTC. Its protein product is CASSLEGWGQGTVYGYTF.

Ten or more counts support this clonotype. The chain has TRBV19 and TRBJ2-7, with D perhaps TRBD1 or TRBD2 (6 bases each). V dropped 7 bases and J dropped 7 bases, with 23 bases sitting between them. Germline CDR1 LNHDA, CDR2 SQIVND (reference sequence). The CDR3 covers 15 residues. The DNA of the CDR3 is TGTGCCAGTACTTCCGGGACACCGAGCGGGCTGGAGCAGTACTTC. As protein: CASTSGTPSGLEQYF.

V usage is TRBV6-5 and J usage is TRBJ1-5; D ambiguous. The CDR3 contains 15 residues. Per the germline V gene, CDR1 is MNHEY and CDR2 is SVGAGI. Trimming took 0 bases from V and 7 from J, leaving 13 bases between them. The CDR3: CASSYSSSGGQPQHF. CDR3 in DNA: TGTGCCAGCAGTTACTCGAGTTCAGGCGGCCAGCCCCAGCATTTT.

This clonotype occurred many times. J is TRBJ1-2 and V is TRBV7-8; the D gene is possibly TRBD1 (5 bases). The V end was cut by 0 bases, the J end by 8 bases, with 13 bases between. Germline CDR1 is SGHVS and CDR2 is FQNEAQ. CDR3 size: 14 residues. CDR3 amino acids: CASSLAPDGDGYTF. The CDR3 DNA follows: TGTGCCAGCAGCTTAGCCCCCGACGGGGACGGCTACACCTTC.

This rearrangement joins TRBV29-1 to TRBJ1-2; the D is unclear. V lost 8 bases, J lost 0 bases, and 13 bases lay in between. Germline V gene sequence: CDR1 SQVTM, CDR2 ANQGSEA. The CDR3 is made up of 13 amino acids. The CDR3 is CSLTAGANYGYTF. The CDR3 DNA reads TGCAGCTTGACGGCCGGAGCTAACTATGGCTACACCTTC.

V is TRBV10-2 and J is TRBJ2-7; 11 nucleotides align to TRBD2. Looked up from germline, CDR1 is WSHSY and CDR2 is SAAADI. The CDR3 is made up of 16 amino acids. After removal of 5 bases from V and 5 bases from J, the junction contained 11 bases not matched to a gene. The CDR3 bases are TGCGCCAGCAGTTACGCCCAGGGACTAGCGGCCCACGAGCAGTACTTC. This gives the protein CASSYAQGLAAHEQYF.

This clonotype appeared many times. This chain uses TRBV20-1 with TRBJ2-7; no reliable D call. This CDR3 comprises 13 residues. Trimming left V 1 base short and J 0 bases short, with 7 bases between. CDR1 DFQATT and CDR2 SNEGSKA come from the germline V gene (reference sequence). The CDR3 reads CSARGPYSYEQYF. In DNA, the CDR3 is TGCAGTGCTAGAGGACCATACTCCTACGAGCAGTACTTC.

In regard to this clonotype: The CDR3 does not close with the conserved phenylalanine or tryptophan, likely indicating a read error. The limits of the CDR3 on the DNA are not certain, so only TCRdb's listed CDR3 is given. This CDR3 reads CAISEDRIY. The chain is built from TRBV10-3 and TRBJ1-1; the table names TRBD1, a call not compared with the DNA. The CDR3 totals 9 residues, both ends included. Germline CDR1 ENHRY, CDR2 SYGVKD.